The 22 T cell receptor beta chains given below trace back to one sample, sequenced in a study of blood T cell repertoires in COVID-19. Profiled with immunoSEQ multiplex PCR; TCRdb holds only in-frame clones, not every one. Here the sample spans roughly 380,000 clones, 88% being singletons. Sequenced sample: PBMCs or T cells enriched from blood (not recorded which). These TCRs come from a woman between 25 and 40 years old who had been exposed to COVID-19.

V and J are TRBV5-5 and TRBJ2-1; no clear D. This CDR3 spans 13 amino acids. The V end lost 0 bases, the J end lost 5 bases, and 6 bases lay between the germline ends. Germline CDR1 SGHKS, CDR2 YYEKEE (reference sequence). This CDR3 is CASSLGLDNEQFF. Written as DNA, the CDR3 is TGTGCCAGCAGCTTGGGATTAGACAATGAGCAGTTCTTC.

This chain's CDR3 is CASSLYRGDNEKLFF. The CDR3 nucleotides read TGTGCCAGCAGCTTGTACAGGGGAGATAATGAAAAACTGTTTTTT. This sequence joins TRBV5-8 and TRBJ1-4; 7 bases line up with TRBD1. The CDR3 has 15 residues. The germline V gene encodes CDR1 SGHTS and CDR2 YDEGEE. V shed 1 base and J 4 bases; nucleotides not matched to a gene: 4.

V is TRBV13 and J is TRBJ2-3; 13 nucleotides line up with TRBD2. V lost 1 base to trimming and J lost 4 bases; unmatched junction nucleotides: 5. Looked up from germline, CDR1 is PRHDT and CDR2 is FYEKMQ (reference sequence). The CDR3 sequence is 17 residues long. CDR3 protein: CASSLEGLAGVADTQYF. CDR3 DNA: TGTGCCAGCAGCTTAGAAGGACTAGCGGGAGTCGCAGATACGCAGTATTTT. Complete variable domain (other parts from reference TRBV13 and TRBJ2-3): AAGVIQSPRHLIKEKRETATLKCYPIPRHDTVYWYQQGPGQDPQFLISFYEKMQSDKGSIPDRFSAQQFSDYHSELNMSSLELGDSALYFCASSLEGLAGVADTQYFGPGTRLTVL.

The chain has TRBV10-3 and TRBJ2-7; 9 bases are shared with TRBD1. There are 17 residues in the CDR3. CDR1 and CDR2 (germline): ENHRY, SYGVKD. Losses at the gene ends were 2 bases for V and 1 base for J; bases not matched to a gene: 9. As DNA, the CDR3 is TGTGCCATCAGTGAGAATCCGGACAGGGGACGGTCCTACGAGCAGTACTTC. Residues: CAISENPDRGRSYEQYF.

The gene calls are TRBV28 and TRBJ2-7; 9 positions agree with TRBD1. Germline CDR1 MDHEN, CDR2 SYDVKM. The CDR3 extends over 15 amino acids. V dropped 3 bases and J dropped 6; count of bases not matched to a gene: 9. CDR3 residues: CASSFPGQGAGEQYF. In DNA, the CDR3 is TGTGCCAGCAGTTTCCCGGGACAGGGAGCGGGCGAGCAGTACTTC.

Here the CDR3 DNA reads TGTGCCAGCAGCTTGGACAGGTTCACAGATACGCAGTATTTT. This codes for CASSLDRFTDTQYF. The chain links TRBV7-9 to TRBJ2-3, with 7 bases identical to TRBD1. Germline CDR1 is SEHNR and CDR2 is FQNEAQ (reference sequence). This CDR3 region has 14 residues. After removal of 3 bases from V and 2 bases from J, the junction contained 2 bases not matched to a gene.

The chain couples TRBV9 to TRBJ2-3; a possible D gene is TRBD2 (6 bases). Trimming took 0 bases from V and 7 from J, leaving 12 bases between them. CDR1 is SGDLS and CDR2 is YYNGEE in the germline V gene. CDR3 length equals 14 residues. CDR3 region: CASSVVGSGNTQYF. The DNA for the CDR3 is TGTGCCAGCAGCGTAGTAGGTAGCGGTAATACGCAGTATTTT.

The chain couples TRBV5-4 to TRBJ2-7; TRBD2 aligns across 7 bases. The germline CDR1 and CDR2 sequences are SGHNT and YYREEE (reference sequence). J lost 1 base, V lost 0 bases, and 10 bases had no gene match. The CDR3 length is 17 residues. CDR3 in DNA: TGTGCCAGCAGCTTGGCCGGGATAGCGGGTAATTCCTACGAGCAGTACTTC. It encodes CASSLAGIAGNSYEQYF.

The CDR3 region is CASSSPGGRTDTQYF. DNA for the CDR3: TGTGCCAGCAGTTCACCAGGGGGACGAACAGATACGCAGTATTTT. The chain joins TRBV28 to TRBJ2-3, with 7 bases fitting TRBD1. The CDR3 length is 15 residues. Germline assignment: CDR1 MDHEN and CDR2 SYDVKM. The J segment lost 3 bases and the V segment lost 4 bases, leaving 7 bases of the junction unmatched.

The J gene is TRBJ1-2, the V gene TRBV5-1; maybe TRBD1 (5 bases). CDR3 length: 12 amino acids. Trimming removed 2 bases at V and 13 bases at J, with 15 bases between. In germline, CDR1 is SGHRS, CDR2 YFSETQ. In DNA form, the CDR3 reads TGCGCCAGCAGCTTAGATAAGACAGTCCGCACCTTC. Its protein is CASSLDKTVRTF.

The chain carries TRBV19 and TRBJ2-6, with a possible D match to TRBD2 (5 bases). Per germline, CDR1 LNHDA and CDR2 SQIVND (reference sequence). The CDR3 sequence is 18 residues long. V was trimmed by 4 bases and J by 0 bases, leaving 16 bases between them. The CDR3 coding sequence is TGTGCCAGTAGTAGTCACGAGGGCCTCGGCTCTGGGGCCAACGTCCTGACTTTC. Translating gives CASSSHEGLGSGANVLTF.

This clone has ten or more counts. The chain links TRBV7-8 to TRBJ2-5, with 8 positions matching TRBD2. CDR3 length equals 13 residues. Germline lookup yields CDR1 SGHVS and CDR2 FQNEAQ. V was pared by 7 bases and J by 4 bases, with 5 bases of the junction left unmatched. DNA for the CDR3: TGTGCCAGCAAGGTCGGGGGGGGAGAGACCCAGTACTTC. Translated, it gives CASKVGGGETQYF.

The rearrangement links TRBV18 to TRBJ1-1; possibly TRBD1 for D (5 bases). Germline CDR1 and CDR2: KGHSH and LQKENI. This CDR3 comprises 13 residues. Trimming cost V 0 bases and J 10 bases, with 12 bases left between them. CDR3 loop: CASSPPGEVGAFF. The CDR3 nucleotides read TGTGCCAGCTCACCACCAGGGGAAGTCGGAGCTTTCTTT.

V gene TRBV14 combines with J gene TRBJ2-5, with 8 bases aligning to TRBD2. There are 14 residues in the CDR3. The V segment lost 2 bases and the J segment 2 bases; nucleotides outside the gene matches: 1. Germline V gene lookup returns CDR1 SGHDN and CDR2 FVKESK. CDR3 region: CASSQSSGQETQYF. In nucleotides, the CDR3 is TGTGCCAGCAGCCAATCTAGCGGGCAAGAGACCCAGTACTTC.

The chain couples TRBV2 to TRBJ1-3; D remains unclear. V was cut by 5 bases and J by 0 bases, with 14 bases left in between. The CDR3 is 16 amino acids. CDR1 is SNHLY and CDR2 is FYNNEI in the germline V gene. The CDR3 nucleotides are TGTGCCAGCAGTCCAGGCTCGAAACACTCTGGAAACACCATATATTTT. It yields the protein CASSPGSKHSGNTIYF.

The chain uses TRBV27 and TRBJ2-7, with 7 bases aligning to TRBD2. Germline CDR1 MNHEY, CDR2 SMNVEV (reference sequence). Trimming cost V 0 bases and J 3 bases; bases outside gene matches: 8. The CDR3 covers 16 residues. The CDR3 DNA reads TGTGCCAGCAGTTTATCCCCGACCGGGGGGAGCTACGAGCAGTACTTC. Residues: CASSLSPTGGSYEQYF.

This clone appeared a single time. The rearrangement links TRBV7-3 to TRBJ2-5; no clear D. There are 13 residues in the CDR3. V was trimmed by 2 bases and J by 3 bases, leaving 7 bases between them. CDR1 is SGHTA, CDR2 FQGTGA, per germline. In DNA form, the CDR3 reads TGTGCCAGCAGCTTAGTGAGAGAAGAGACCCAGTACTTC. Amino acids: CASSLVREETQYF.

This clone was found once. J is TRBJ2-7 and V is TRBV6-5, with TRBD1 identical over 10 bases. The V gene end was trimmed by 4 bases and the J gene end by 1 base; junction bases not matched to a gene: 4. Germline CDR1 MNHEY, CDR2 SVGAGI. The CDR3 has 15 amino acids. CDR3 region: CASSFQDRGSYEQYF. The CDR3 bases are TGTGCCAGCAGTTTCCAGGACAGGGGGTCCTACGAGCAGTACTTC.

The chain is built from TRBV18 and TRBJ2-7, with D maybe TRBD1 (6 bases). CDR3 length: 15 residues. Trimming pared 4 bases from V and 3 bases from J, leaving 16 bases between. In germline, CDR1 is KGHSH, CDR2 LQKENI. CDR3 sequence: CASSHDQGHHYEQYF. Here the CDR3 DNA reads TGTGCCAGCTCACACGACCAGGGACACCACTACGAGCAGTACTTC.

This clone has just a few counts. The chain links TRBV5-4 to TRBJ1-2, with D uncertain. With 3 bases removed from V and 4 bases from J, the gap between germline ends came to 25 bases. Looked up from germline, CDR1 is SGHNT and CDR2 is YYREEE (reference sequence). This CDR3 region has 18 residues. The CDR3 DNA is TGTGCCAGCAGCTCTCAGATCCCTGACTCCGAAAGCGGCTATGGCTACACCTTC. This sequence encodes CASSSQIPDSESGYGYTF.

The V and J genes are TRBV7-9 and TRBJ2-1; 8 nucleotides match TRBD2. J lost 0 bases, V lost 5 bases, and 6 bases had no gene match. Germline V gene sequence: CDR1 SEHNR, CDR2 FQNEAQ (reference sequence). CDR3 length equals 16 residues. CDR3 in amino acids: CASSPLAESSYNEQFF. CDR3 sequence (DNA): TGTGCCAGCAGCCCACTAGCGGAGTCCTCCTACAATGAGCAGTTCTTC.

The chain recombines TRBV10-3 with TRBJ2-1, with D possibly being TRBD1 (6 bases). The CDR3 has 13 amino acids. CDR1 ENHRY and CDR2 SYGVKD come from the germline V gene. Trimming stripped 7 bases from V and 2 bases from J, with 9 bases between. CDR3 nucleotide sequence: TGTGCCATCATGGGGGCTACCTACAATGAGCAGTTCTTC. Translation: CAIMGATYNEQFF.